This T cell receptor beta chain was captured in a study of Tregs in tolerant kidney transplant recipients. Measured with immunoSEQ multiplex PCR; TCRdb has only the in-frame clones, and not every one. The sample lists roughly 250,000 clones; roughly 80% were seen once. Unstimulated Tregs (CD4+CD25+CD127-) and CD4+CD25- non-Tregs were sorted from PBMCs. Regarding this clone: Its antigen is still unknown.

Study-level findings and limits: Validation in larger populations is needed because few patients were studied. Activated donor B cell expansion appeared to reveal the most relevant donor-specific TCRbeta repertoire.

Trimming took off 4 bases at V and 5 bases at J, with 15 bases between the two ends. Germline loops: CDR1 MGHDK, CDR2 SYGVNS. This CDR3 has 14 residues. The source is a human donor in good health. The chain is built from TRBV25-1 and TRBJ2-7; D remains unclear. The sample comprised CD4+ T cells from blood. DNA for the CDR3: TGTGCCAGCAGTGTGACCGGGTCGGACCACGAGCAGTACTTC. This translates into CASSVTGSDHEQYF.